This T cell receptor beta chain was recovered during a study of T cells after yellow fever vaccination. For this clonotype: Its antigen is still unknown.

Germline CDR1 is SEHNR and CDR2 is FQNEAQ (reference sequence). This CDR3 is 8 amino acids long. V lost 11 bases, J lost 6 bases, and 5 bases lay in between. The study's findings and limits: Peaking on day 5 versus 15, the secondary response was faster but weaker. Abundant bulk-derived clonotypes could contaminate FACS-sorted repertoires.

Each CDR3 protein gets one entry after TCRdb re-called the 5' RACE reads with MiXCR. The sample shows 550,000 to 750,000 distinct CDR3 sequences, approximately 15% of them seen only once. The chain is built from TRBV7-9 and TRBJ2-7; unclear D gene. The source of this sequence is a man under 40 who received the YFV17D yellow fever vaccine. The sequences come from PBMCs, collected on the day of the yellow fever booster vaccination. DNA of the CDR3: TGTGCCGTTGGCGAGCAGTACTTC. It specifies CAVGEQYF.